This T cell receptor beta chain is drawn from a study of OX40 agonist ivuxolimab in advanced cancers. As for this clone: Germline and junction disagree at one end, which may indicate a read error.

The method was immunoSEQ multiplex PCR; TCRdb's version includes in-frame clones alone and lacks a portion of them. Of about 98,000 clones listed, roughly 85% are singletons. This CDR3 region has 13 residues. The germline V gene encodes CDR1 SGHNT and CDR2 YENEEA. The source was CD4+ or CD8+ T cells sorted from blood, collected in a trial of the OX40 agonist ivuxolimab. The chain carries TRBV11-3 and TRBJ2-5, with D uncertain. The clonotype was recovered from an adult with an advanced solid tumor such as melanoma, head and neck, liver or kidney cancer. In DNA form, the CDR3 reads TGTGCCAGCAGCCTAGACGCGTGGGGGACCCAGTACTTC. This codes for CASSLDAWGTQYF.